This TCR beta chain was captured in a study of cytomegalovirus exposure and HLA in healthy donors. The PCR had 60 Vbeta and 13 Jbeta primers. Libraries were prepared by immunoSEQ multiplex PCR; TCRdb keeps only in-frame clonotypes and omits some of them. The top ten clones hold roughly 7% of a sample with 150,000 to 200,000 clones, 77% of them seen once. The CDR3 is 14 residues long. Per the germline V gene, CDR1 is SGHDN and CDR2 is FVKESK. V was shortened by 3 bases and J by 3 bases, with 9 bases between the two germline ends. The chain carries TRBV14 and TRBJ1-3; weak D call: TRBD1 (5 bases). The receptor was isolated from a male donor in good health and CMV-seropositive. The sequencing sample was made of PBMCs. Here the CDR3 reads CASSQQGFGNTIYF. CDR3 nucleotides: TGTGCCAGCAGCCAGCAGGGTTTTGGAAACACCATATATTTT.